This T cell receptor (beta chain) stems from a study of Ad26.COV2.S vaccination and SARS-CoV-2 variants. This clone was detected only once. Noted treatment: about 20 received Ad26.COV2.S at low or high dose, single or two shots; roughly 5 received placebo; per-sample allocation not given. Day 63 after the first vaccine or placebo injection was the time point for sampling. The CDR3 has 14 residues. Germline CDR1 KGHDR, CDR2 SFDVKD. Trimming cost V 2 bases and J 2 bases, with 8 bases left between them. Using immunoSEQ multiplex PCR, the repertoire was profiled, and TCRdb retains in-frame clones only, with some absent. The sample contains fewer than 900,000 clones, more than 70% of which appear only once.

This rearrangement joins TRBV24-1 to TRBJ2-5; D not certain. The specimen comprised peripheral blood, sampled in a trial of Ad26.COV2.S vaccine versus placebo. The TCR sequence derives from a person between 18 and 60 years old who received the Ad26.COV2.S COVID-19 vaccine or a placebo. The CDR3 reads CATSDSDIQETQYF. Written as DNA, the CDR3 is TGTGCCACCAGTGATTCAGACATACAAGAGACCCAGTACTTC.